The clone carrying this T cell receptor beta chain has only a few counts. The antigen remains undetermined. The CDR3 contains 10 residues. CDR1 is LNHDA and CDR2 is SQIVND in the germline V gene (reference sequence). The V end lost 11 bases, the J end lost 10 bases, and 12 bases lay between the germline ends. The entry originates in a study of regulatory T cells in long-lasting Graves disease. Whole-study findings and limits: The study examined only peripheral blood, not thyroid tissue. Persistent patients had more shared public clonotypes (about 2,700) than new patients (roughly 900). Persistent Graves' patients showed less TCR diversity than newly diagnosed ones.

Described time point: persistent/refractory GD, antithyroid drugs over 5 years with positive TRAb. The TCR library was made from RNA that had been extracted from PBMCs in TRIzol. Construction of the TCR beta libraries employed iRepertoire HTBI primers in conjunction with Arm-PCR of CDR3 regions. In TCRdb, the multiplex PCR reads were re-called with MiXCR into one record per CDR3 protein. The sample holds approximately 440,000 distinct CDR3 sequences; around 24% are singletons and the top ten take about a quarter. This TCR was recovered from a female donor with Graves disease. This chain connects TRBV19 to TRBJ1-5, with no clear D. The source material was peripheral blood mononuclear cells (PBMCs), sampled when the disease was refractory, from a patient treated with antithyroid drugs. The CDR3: CAARFCPQHF. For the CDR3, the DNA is TGTGCCGCCAGGTTTTGTCCCCAGCATTTT.